Listed below are T cell receptor beta chains from one sample, sequenced in a study of radiotherapy plus CTLA-4 blockade in lung cancer. The assay was immunoSEQ multiplex PCR, and TCRdb's table has in-frame clones only and misses some. The sample gives approximately 65,000 clones, around 77% of which show up once; 4.4% is in the top ten. Specimen: peripheral blood, collected from a patient treated with radiotherapy plus ipilimumab. The receptors originated from a human donor with non-small cell lung cancer who had a complete response to radiotherapy plus ipilimumab. CDR3s leave out the opening cysteine and the closing phenylalanine or tryptophan. D genes are given only for firm matches.

CDR3aa,d_gene,j_gene,v_gene
ASSSLLSVGSEKLF,NA,TRBJ1-4,TRBV6-5
ASSIRTSGVETQY,TRBD2,TRBJ2-5,TRBV7-8
ASSQRSSVGYT,NA,TRBJ1-2,TRBV4-3
ASSQGTGVGYT,TRBD1,TRBJ1-2,TRBV14
ASSLHRVMNTEAF,NA,TRBJ1-1,TRBV7-9
ASSEDSGGLETQY,TRBD2,TRBJ2-5,TRBV7-2
AISQGGSNSPLH,TRBD1,TRBJ1-6,TRBV10-3
ASSPGTGLLNTEAF,TRBD1,TRBJ1-1,TRBV5-1
ASSLTGQGSGANVLT,NA,TRBJ2-6,TRBV27
ASSLDRVSLF,NA,TRBJ2-1,TRBV11-2
ASSFETAGGPGDTQY,TRBD2,TRBJ2-3,TRBV7-2
AWSAGGDGYT,NA,TRBJ1-2,TRBV30
ASSPQGQYGYT,TRBD1,TRBJ1-2,TRBV6-6
ASSARGGTEAF,NA,TRBJ1-1,TRBV27
ASSFRGRDLSEQY,NA,TRBJ2-7,TRBV7-2
ASSGDGGGPGAEQY,NA,TRBJ2-7,TRBV2
AWSITSGRGWTDTQY,TRBD2,TRBJ2-3,TRBV30
ASTRGQEANYGYT,TRBD1,TRBJ1-2,TRBV18
ASSLRSWVNTEAF,NA,TRBJ1-1,TRBV5-6
ASSPLGLPFRGEQF,NA,TRBJ2-1,TRBV11-3
AWRTGTGVEKLF,TRBD1,TRBJ1-4,TRBV30
ASSFQPGGLETQY,NA,TRBJ2-5,TRBV7-2
ASSSGRGNIQY,NA,TRBJ2-4,TRBV11-3
AWTGTISYNEQF,NA,TRBJ2-1,TRBV30
ASSQNTDTQY,NA,TRBJ2-3,TRBV4-2
ASSQMASTDTQY,NA,TRBJ2-3,TRBV14
ASSQDGGASGNTIY,NA,TRBJ1-3,TRBV4-3
ASSWTGPRVYEKLF,NA,TRBJ1-4,TRBV5-1
ASSLDGLGTEAF,NA,TRBJ1-1,TRBV11-3
ASSLSGANQPQH,NA,TRBJ1-5,TRBV5-1
ASNRGGSNQPQH,TRBD1,TRBJ1-5,TRBV6-1
ASSYSPDRQNTEAF,NA,TRBJ1-1,TRBV6-5
ASSQLTDTQY,NA,TRBJ2-3,TRBV5-1
ASSAERGNEQF,NA,TRBJ2-1,TRBV13
SVGPNTEAF,NA,TRBJ1-1,TRBV20-1
ASSLVGGSNQPQH,NA,TRBJ1-5,TRBV7-9
ASSYPLEGARGEQF,TRBD1,TRBJ2-1,TRBV7-8
ASSLEGQIFSGNTIY,TRBD1,TRBJ1-3,TRBV7-8
SVEWESGELF,NA,TRBJ2-2,TRBV29-1
ASSIRAGDGYT,NA,TRBJ1-2,TRBV19
ASGLRADSPLH,NA,TRBJ1-6,TRBV12-5
ASSPTSGRVIIENEQF,TRBD2,TRBJ2-1,TRBV7-9
APLTGVHSPLH,NA,TRBJ1-6,TRBV4-1
ASSLQVYEQY,NA,TRBJ2-7,TRBV7-2
ASSPYPTDGELF,NA,TRBJ2-2,TRBV27
SVDSGLGYGYT,NA,TRBJ1-2,TRBV29-1
ASSLIGGYTEAF,NA,TRBJ1-1,TRBV27
ASSRGSPRETQY,NA,TRBJ2-5,TRBV7-2
ASSPLRGNTIY,NA,TRBJ1-3,TRBV7-9
ATSRDNYGYT,NA,TRBJ1-2,TRBV15
ASSEGTGNSDTQY,TRBD1,TRBJ2-3,TRBV7-6
SATSAGELF,NA,TRBJ2-2,TRBV20-1
ASSPQGGASYNEQF,TRBD1,TRBJ2-1,TRBV7-2
ASSREGFQETQY,NA,TRBJ2-5,TRBV11-3
ASSRRQGSYTGELF,TRBD1,TRBJ2-2,TRBV11-2
AIAVSSYNEQF,NA,NA,TRBV7-8